This TCR beta chain was profiled in a study of blood T cells in healthy people across ages. At the level of the study: The capture of about one barcoded beta molecule per two T cells was achieved by template switching. Study results and caveats: Older age went with lower TCR beta diversity per million T cells, in a roughly linear way. It was the long-lived donors that had more naive CD4+ cells and higher diversity than aged donors.

The donors, aged about 6 to 95, were healthy Caucasians from Russia. Germline loops: CDR1 MNHNY, CDR2 SVGAGI (reference sequence). CDR3 size: 14 residues. J was trimmed by 8 bases and V by 4 bases; bases with no gene match: 8. This clonotype was observed a few times. The target antigen is unknown. The use of a sample-barcoded 5' primer and a J-beta primer mix characterized a second PCR of about 6 to 11 cycles. One entry per CDR3 protein, called by TCRdb with MiXCR from the 5' RACE reads. The profile covers fewer than 2 million distinct CDR3 sequences, with 30% to 40% appearing a single time and 23% taken by the ten largest.

The chain couples TRBV6-6 to TRBJ1-2; 9 nucleotides align to TRBD1. The sequenced sample was blood. The TCR was taken from a human donor in good health. CDR3 sequence reads: CASSFGTGYEGYTF. In DNA form, the CDR3 reads TGTGCCAGCAGTTTCGGGACAGGGTACGAGGGCTACACCTTC.